Each of the 23 T cell receptor beta chains below was sequenced from the same sample in a study of multiple sclerosis patients with progressive multifocal leukoencephalopathy (dated by TCRdb to the late 2010s). What the time point label conveys for this sample: before natalizumab initiation. Library preparation was by the immunoSEQ multiplex PCR assay. The table was pulled from immuneACCESS by TCRdb, which kept in-frame rearrangements only. Such tables lose some clones; where checked, under half of the loss comes from unresolved V genes, and the rest has no known cause. The sample contains some 30,000 clones, over 90% of them found a single time. Less than 2.5% of the sample rests with the top ten. The sample comprised PBMCs. The receptors originated from a man aged 25-45 years with multiple sclerosis.

The rearrangement joins TRBV19 to TRBJ2-7, with D uncertain. The CDR3 consists of 13 residues. Germline loops: CDR1 LNHDA, CDR2 SQIVND (reference sequence). V lost 2 bases and J 2 bases, leaving 7 bases between the germline ends. The CDR3 reads CASSIMVAYEQYF. The CDR3 DNA follows: TGTGCCAGTAGTATAATGGTCGCCTACGAGCAGTACTTC.

V and J are TRBV4-1 and TRBJ2-2, with D perhaps TRBD1 or TRBD2 (5 bases each). V was clipped by 4 bases and J by 4 bases, with 19 bases between them. Germline lookup yields CDR1 MGHRA and CDR2 YSYEKL. CDR3 length equals 17 residues. The CDR3 spells CASSPRASLRGTGELFF. The CDR3 DNA reads TGCGCCAGCAGCCCCCGGGCCTCACTGAGGGGCACCGGGGAGCTGTTTTTT.

V is TRBV11-1 and J is TRBJ1-2; D not certain. V gave up 5 bases and J gave up 3 bases, with 13 bases separating them. Germline V CDR1 and CDR2: SGHAT, FQDESV (reference sequence). This CDR3 is built from 14 residues. DNA of the CDR3: TGTGCCAGCAGCCAGCTTCCGAGTGACTATGGCTACACCTTC. This gives the protein CASSQLPSDYGYTF.

This chain joins TRBV7-6 and TRBJ2-5; possibly TRBD2 for D (6 bases). V was cut by 1 base and J by 8 bases, with 11 bases left in between. CDR1 and CDR2 (germline): SGHVS, FNYEAQ. CDR3 length: 13 amino acids. CDR3 bases: TGTGCCAGCAGCTTAGGGGGACTTGACACCCAGTACTTC. This translates into CASSLGGLDTQYF.

V is TRBV19 and J is TRBJ1-2, with D unresolved. Trimming removed 6 bases at V and 7 bases at J, with 15 bases between. CDR3 length equals 13 residues. In germline, CDR1 is LNHDA, CDR2 SQIVND (reference sequence). CDR3 DNA: TGTGCCAGTAGCTTACGGGGATTGGGTGGCTACACCTTC. It encodes CASSLRGLGGYTF.

V gene TRBV10-3 combines with J gene TRBJ2-1; 11 bases match TRBD2. With 10 bases clipped from V and 7 bases from J, the junction kept 21 bases outside the gene matches. The CDR3 has 18 residues. CDR1 is ENHRY and CDR2 is SYGVKD in the germline V gene. CDR3 DNA: TGTGCCACACATAGCGGGAGGGCCAGGTCGACTAACACTAATGAGCAGTTCTTC. It yields the protein CATHSGRARSTNTNEQFF.

The chain recombines TRBV5-6 with TRBJ2-5, with D possibly TRBD2 on 5 matching bases. The CDR3 totals 13 residues. With 2 bases removed from V and 5 bases from J, the gap between germline ends came to 10 bases. Germline V gene data show CDR1 as SGHDT and CDR2 as YYEEEE. The CDR3 sequence is CASSFSRRETQYF. CDR3 sequence (DNA): TGTGCCAGCAGCTTCTCGAGGAGGGAGACCCAGTACTTC.

J is TRBJ2-7 and V is TRBV19; 7 bases fit TRBD1. J lost 3 bases, V lost 5 bases, and 7 bases had no gene match. Germline CDR1 reads LNHDA; CDR2 reads SQIVND (reference sequence). The CDR3 spans 14 residues. DNA for the CDR3: TGTGCCAGTAGTGACAGGACAGGAGACTACGAGCAGTACTTC. Its protein is CASSDRTGDYEQYF.

The rearrangement joins TRBV7-2 to TRBJ1-5; 10 nucleotides agree with TRBD1. Unmatched junction bases numbered 9, after V lost 5 bases and J lost 2 bases. The CDR3 has 17 residues. Germline values: CDR1 SGHTA, CDR2 FQGNSA. In DNA form, the CDR3 reads TGTGCCAGCAGCCCCTTGACAGGGGGCATTCGCAATCAGCCCCAGCATTTT. It translates to CASSPLTGGIRNQPQHF.

The chain combines TRBV6-5 with TRBJ1-6; D is ambiguous. This CDR3 is 15 amino acids long. Germline V lookup: CDR1 MNHEY, CDR2 SVGAGI. V lost 7 bases, J lost 0 bases, and 10 bases lay in between. The CDR3 DNA follows: TGTGCCAGCACCCCCCGGGGCTCCTATAATTCACCCCTCCACTTT. It yields the protein CASTPRGSYNSPLHF.

The rearrangement links TRBV2 to TRBJ2-5; D gene uncertain. Trimming shortened V by 10 bases and J by 1 base, and 19 bases separated the two germline ends. The CDR3 spans 15 residues. The germline CDR1 and CDR2 sequences are SNHLY and FYNNEI. CDR3: CATNTQNRLQETQYF. Written as DNA, the CDR3 is TGTGCCACCAATACCCAGAACAGACTCCAAGAGACCCAGTACTTC. The entire variable domain, with the rest obtained from reference TRBV2 and TRBJ2-5, is as follows: EPEVTQTPSHQVTQMGQEVILRCVPISNHLYFYWYRQILGQKVEFLVSFYNNEISEKSEIFDDQFSVERPDGSNFTLKIRSTKLEDSAMYFCATNTQNRLQETQYFGPGTRLLVL.

The chain recombines TRBV7-6 with TRBJ2-3, with 9 bases fitting TRBD2. CDR3 length: 17 residues. V shed 5 bases and J 5 bases; nucleotides not matched to a gene: 14. Per germline, CDR1 SGHVS and CDR2 FNYEAQ. As DNA, the CDR3 is TGTGCCAGCAGCCCAGAAGGGGCGGGAGGGATGATAGATACGCAGTATTTT. Translated: CASSPEGAGGMIDTQYF.

The V call is TRBV5-5, the J call TRBJ1-5; 9 bases agree with TRBD1. V lost 3 bases and J lost 4; bases outside the gene matches: 5. The CDR3 is made up of 15 amino acids. In germline, CDR1 is SGHKS, CDR2 YYEKEE (reference sequence). In DNA, the CDR3 is TGTGCCAGCAGCTACTACAGGGGGCGGAATCAGCCCCAGCATTTT. Amino acids: CASSYYRGRNQPQHF.

The V call is TRBV7-2, the J call TRBJ2-2; D tentatively fits TRBD1 or TRBD2 (5 bases each). From germline, CDR1 is SGHTA and CDR2 FQGNSA. V was pared by 5 bases and J by 7 bases, with 23 bases between. This CDR3 contains 17 residues. CDR3: CASSETGTPLYGGELFF. CDR3 DNA sequence: TGTGCCAGCAGCGAAACCGGGACCCCGCTATATGGCGGGGAGCTGTTTTTT.

The rearrangement links TRBV27 to TRBJ2-1; 7 nucleotides align to TRBD1. This CDR3 has 13 amino acids. The germline CDR1 and CDR2 sequences are MNHEY and SMNVEV (reference sequence). V lost 7 bases and J lost 0; bases outside the gene matches: 0. Here the CDR3 reads CASTGGSYNEQFF. DNA of the CDR3: TGTGCCAGCACAGGGGGCTCCTACAATGAGCAGTTCTTC.

This sequence joins TRBV30 and TRBJ2-6, with D perhaps matching TRBD1 (5 bases). The CDR3 is 16 residues long. V was pared by 0 bases and J by 2 bases, with 11 bases between. Looked up from germline, CDR1 is GTSNPN and CDR2 is SVGIG (reference sequence). The CDR3 sequence is CAWSVEAGTGANVLTF. For the CDR3, the DNA is TGTGCCTGGAGTGTAGAGGCAGGGACTGGGGCCAACGTCCTGACTTTC. The whole variable domain, remainder taken from reference TRBV30 and TRBJ2-6, is SQTIHQWPATLVQPVGSPLSLECTVEGTSNPNLYWYRQAAGRGLQLLFYSVGIGQISSEVPQNLSASRPQDRQFILSSKKLLLSDSGFYLCAWSVEAGTGANVLTFGAGSRLTVL.

J is TRBJ2-2 and V is TRBV7-2; possible D gene TRBD1, 5 bases. Germline CDR1 reads SGHTA; CDR2 reads FQGNSA. The CDR3 covers 15 residues. V was pared by 6 bases and J by 2 bases, with 13 bases between. The CDR3 DNA reads TGTGCCAGCAGTTCGCGGACATCTAACACCGGGGAGCTGTTTTTT. Its translation is CASSSRTSNTGELFF.

The chain combines TRBV10-3 with TRBJ1-1, with a weak D call TRBD1 (5 bases). Germline V gene sequence: CDR1 ENHRY, CDR2 SYGVKD. This CDR3 contains 14 residues. Deletions cut 3 bases from V and 0 bases from J, with 8 bases between. The CDR3 DNA is TGTGCCATCAGTGACGGGACGTTGAACACTGAAGCTTTCTTT. This sequence encodes CAISDGTLNTEAFF.

The chain combines TRBV10-3 with TRBJ2-7; 7 bases align to TRBD1. Germline loops: CDR1 ENHRY, CDR2 SYGVKD. The CDR3 is made up of 11 amino acids. This CDR3 reads CAIRQGTEQHV. The DNA for the CDR3 is TGTGCCATCCGACAGGGCACCGAGCAGCACGTC.

This rearrangement joins TRBV6-5 to TRBJ1-3; D ambiguous. The CDR3 is made up of 14 amino acids. Germline CDR1 and CDR2: MNHEY and SVGAGI. V dropped 6 bases and J dropped 0 bases, with 9 bases sitting between them. CDR3 in amino acids: CASSLRNSGNTIYF. DNA of the CDR3: TGTGCCAGCAGCTTGAGGAACTCTGGAAACACCATATATTTT.

The V call is TRBV11-3, the J call TRBJ2-7; TRBD2 matches 9 bases. The CDR3 runs to 16 residues. Germline loops: CDR1 SGHNT, CDR2 YENEEA. V trimming: 5 bases; J trimming: 4 bases; junction bases outside the gene matches: 12. DNA of the CDR3: TGTGCCAGCAGCCCTCCCTTAGCGGGAGAGGAGTACGAGCAGTACTTC. Translation gives CASSPPLAGEEYEQYF.

This clone was found once. V and J are TRBV15 and TRBJ1-1; D unclear. The CDR3 has 12 residues. Trimming removed 0 bases from V and 10 bases from J, with 9 bases in between. CDR1 and CDR2 (germline): LNHNV, YYDKDF (reference sequence). In DNA, the CDR3 is TGTGCCACCAGCAGAGACGGACTAGGAGCTTTCTTT. As protein: CATSRDGLGAFF.

The chain recombines TRBV7-9 with TRBJ2-3, with 7 bases that match TRBD1. The trim removed 4 bases at V and 2 bases at J, leaving 6 bases unmatched. This CDR3 spans 15 amino acids. Germline CDR1 is SEHNR and CDR2 is FQNEAQ (reference sequence). In nucleotides, the CDR3 is TGTGCCAGCAGCTGGGGAGACAGGGACACAGATACGCAGTATTTT. Its protein product is CASSWGDRDTDTQYF.